The clone carrying this T cell receptor (beta chain) was counted a single time. Its target is unknown. Clones were sequenced by immunoSEQ multiplex PCR, and TCRdb holds only the in-frame ones, with some missing. The sample lists fewer than 80,000 clones; roughly 50% were seen once. This record belongs to a study of cytotoxic CD8 clonotypes in ibrutinib-treated CLL. Across the study: Within the patient group, eleven to twelve were relapsed/refractory and approximately 16 treatment-naive, and approximately 17 were IGHV unmutated. Responses: approximately 25 partial, 2 complete; after median about 70 months, approximately 15 stayed remitted, approximately twelve progressed.

General study findings and limits: Sustained-remission and progressing patients' sampling times differed. Clonality (at baseline) was higher than in age-matched healthy donors and tracked circulating CD8+ T-cell counts.

Germline assignment: CDR1 MNHNS and CDR2 SASEGT. CDR3 length: 12 amino acids. The V and J ends lost 4 bases and 11 bases respectively, with 14 bases between them. The input for sequencing was PBMCs, taken after 12 months of ibrutinib treatment. The V and J genes are TRBV6-1 and TRBJ1-2; D unresolved. The clonotype originates from a human donor with chronic lymphocytic leukemia. The CDR3 loop reads CASSVGLVLYTF. The CDR3, as DNA: TGTGCCAGCAGTGTCGGATTGGTCCTATACACCTTC.